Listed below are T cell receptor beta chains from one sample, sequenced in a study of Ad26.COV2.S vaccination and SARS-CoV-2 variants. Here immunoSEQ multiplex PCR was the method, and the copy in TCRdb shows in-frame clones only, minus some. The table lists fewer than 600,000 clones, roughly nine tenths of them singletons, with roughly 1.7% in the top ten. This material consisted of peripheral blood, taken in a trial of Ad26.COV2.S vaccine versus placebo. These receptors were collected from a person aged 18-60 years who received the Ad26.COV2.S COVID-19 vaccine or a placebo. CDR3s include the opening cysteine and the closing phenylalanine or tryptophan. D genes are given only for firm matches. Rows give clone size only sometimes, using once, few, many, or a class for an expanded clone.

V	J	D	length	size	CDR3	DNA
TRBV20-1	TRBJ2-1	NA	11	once	CSASLVNEQFF	TGCAGTGCTAGTCTTGTCAATGAGCAGTTCTTC
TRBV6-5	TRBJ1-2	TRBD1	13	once	CASRGPGQGGSTF	TGTGCCAGCAGAGGACCGGGACAGGGCGGTAGTACCTTC
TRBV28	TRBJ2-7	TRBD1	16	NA	CASSLLPGQGDDEQYF	TGTGCCAGCAGTTTACTTCCGGGACAGGGGGATGACGAGCAGTACTTC
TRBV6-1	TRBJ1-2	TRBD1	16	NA	CASSEPQGRGVYGYTF	TGTGCCAGCAGTGAACCACAGGGGAGAGGCGTCTATGGCTACACCTTC
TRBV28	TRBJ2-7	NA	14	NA	CASSTSGIIYEQYF	TGTGCCAGCAGTACGAGCGGAATTATCTACGAGCAGTACTTC
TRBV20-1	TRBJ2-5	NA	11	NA	CSARDRGTQYF	TGCAGTGCTAGAGATCGGGGGACCCAGTACTTC
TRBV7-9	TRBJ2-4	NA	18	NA	CASSSPPPNFLAKNIQYF	TGTGCCAGCAGCTCCCCGCCACCGAACTTTTTAGCCAAAAACATTCAGTACTTC
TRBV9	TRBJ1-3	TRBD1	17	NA	CASSVGSDRGSGNTIYF	TGTGCCAGCAGCGTAGGGTCGGACAGGGGCTCTGGAAACACCATATATTTT
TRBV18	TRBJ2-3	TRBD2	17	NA	CASSPPGLAGIPDTQYF	TGTGCCAGCTCACCACCGGGACTAGCGGGAATCCCAGATACGCAGTATTTT
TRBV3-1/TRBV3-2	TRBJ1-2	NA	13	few	CASSLDRQYGYTF	TGTGCCAGCAGCCTTGACAGACAGTATGGCTACACCTTC
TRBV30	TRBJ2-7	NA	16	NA	CAWSRLTTRYSYEQYF	TGTGCCTGGAGTCGACTGACTACTAGGTACTCCTACGAGCAGTACTTC
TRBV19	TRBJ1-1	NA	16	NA	CASSGGGGATTSRAFF	TGTGCCAGTAGTGGAGGGGGGGGTGCGACCACCTCCAGGGCTTTCTTT
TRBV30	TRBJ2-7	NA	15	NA	CAWTTHSSDSYEQYF	TGTGCCTGGACCACCCACTCCTCCGACTCCTACGAGCAGTACTTC
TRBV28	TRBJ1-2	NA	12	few	CASSLGDYGYTF	TGTGCCAGCAGTTTGGGTGATTATGGCTACACCTTC
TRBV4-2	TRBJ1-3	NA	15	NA	CASSQGSISGNTIYF	TGTGCCAGCAGCCAGGGTTCGATCTCTGGAAACACCATATATTTT
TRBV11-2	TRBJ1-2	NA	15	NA	CASSFRTARSYGYTF	TGTGCCAGCAGCTTCAGGACAGCCAGAAGCTATGGCTACACCTTC
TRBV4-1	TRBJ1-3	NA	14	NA	CASSQDSSGNTIYF	TGCGCCAGCAGCCAAGATTCGTCGGGAAACACCATATATTTT
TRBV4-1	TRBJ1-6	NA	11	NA	CASSQESPLHF	TGCGCCAGCAGCCAGGAATCACCCCTCCACTTT
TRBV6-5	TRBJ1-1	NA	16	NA	CASSYGPVPGQTEAFF	TGTGCCAGCAGTTATGGCCCCGTGCCAGGGCAGACTGAAGCTTTCTTT
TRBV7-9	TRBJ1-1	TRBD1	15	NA	CASSSTTGQGTEAFF	TGTGCCAGCAGCTCCACGACAGGGCAAGGCACTGAAGCTTTCTTT
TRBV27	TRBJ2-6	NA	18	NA	CASTRGWGAPSGANVLTF	TGTGCCAGCACTCGTGGCTGGGGGGCCCCCTCTGGGGCCAACGTCCTGACTTTC
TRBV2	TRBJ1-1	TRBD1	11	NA	CASRDRVNAFF	TGTGCCAGCAGGGACAGGGTAAACGCTTTCTTT
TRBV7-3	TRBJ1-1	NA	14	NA	CASSPGHPRTEAFF	TGTGCCAGCAGCCCGGGACATCCGAGGACTGAAGCTTTCTTT
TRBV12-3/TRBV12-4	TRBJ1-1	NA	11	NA	CASSLEGEAFF	TGTGCCAGCAGTTTAGAAGGAGAAGCTTTCTTT
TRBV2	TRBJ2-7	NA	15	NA	CASDPGPLSSYEQYF	TGTGCCAGCGATCCGGGACCACTCAGCTCCTACGAGCAGTACTTC
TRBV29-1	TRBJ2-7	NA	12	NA	CSAQDTIYEQYF	TGCAGCGCCCAGGACACGATCTACGAGCAGTACTTC
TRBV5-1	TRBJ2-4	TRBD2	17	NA	CASSSELAGGIKNIQYF	TGCGCCAGCAGCTCCGAACTAGCGGGAGGGATAAAAAACATTCAGTACTTC
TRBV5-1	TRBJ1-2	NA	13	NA	CASAHGDSGGYTF	TGCGCCAGCGCCCACGGAGACAGTGGAGGCTACACCTTC
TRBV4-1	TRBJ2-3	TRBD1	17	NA	CASSQGHGTGGADTQYF	TGCGCCAGCAGCCAGGGGCACGGGACAGGTGGGGCAGATACGCAGTATTTT
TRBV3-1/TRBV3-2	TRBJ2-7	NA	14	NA	CASSQVGGPYEQYF	TGTGCCAGCAGCCAAGTTGGGGGGCCCTACGAGCAGTACTTC
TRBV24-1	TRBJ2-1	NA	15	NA	CATSDRGPSGNEQFF	TGTGCCACCAGTGACCGGGGACCCAGTGGGAATGAGCAGTTCTTC
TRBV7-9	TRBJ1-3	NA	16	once	CASSQPFGHPGNTIYF	TGTGCCAGCAGCCAGCCTTTCGGACACCCAGGAAACACCATATATTTT
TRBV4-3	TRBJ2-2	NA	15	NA	CASSQNPLLSGELFF	TGCGCCAGCAGCCAAAATCCCTTATTGTCCGGGGAGCTGTTTTTT
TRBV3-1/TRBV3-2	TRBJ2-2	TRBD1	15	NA	CASSRGTGGTGELFF	TGTGCCAGCAGCCGCGGGACAGGAGGCACCGGGGAGCTGTTTTTT
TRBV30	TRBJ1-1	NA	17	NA	CAWSPTPYRVSDTEAFF	TGTGCCTGGAGTCCAACCCCCTACAGGGTCTCGGACACTGAAGCTTTCTTT
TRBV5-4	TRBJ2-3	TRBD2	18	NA	CASSPGLAGDLSTDTQYF	TGTGCCAGCAGCCCGGGACTAGCGGGAGACCTTAGCACAGATACGCAGTATTTT
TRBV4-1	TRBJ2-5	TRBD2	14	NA	CASSRTSGRETQYF	TGCGCCAGCAGTCGAACTAGCGGGAGGGAGACCCAGTACTTC
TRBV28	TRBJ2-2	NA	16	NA	CATEEKTGSSAGELFF	TGTGCCACCGAGGAAAAAACAGGGTCGTCCGCCGGGGAGCTGTTTTTT
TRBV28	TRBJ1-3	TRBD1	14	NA	CAAARGGSGNTIYF	TGTGCCGCGGCCAGGGGGGGCTCTGGAAACACCATATATTTT
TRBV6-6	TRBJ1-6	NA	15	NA	CASSDRTDLDSPLHF	TGTGCCAGCAGCGATCGGACAGACCTGGATTCACCCCTCCACTTT
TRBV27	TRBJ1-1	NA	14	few	CASSLAGRNTEAFF	TGTGCCAGCAGTTTAGCGGGAAGGAACACTGAAGCTTTCTTT
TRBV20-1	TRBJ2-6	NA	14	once	CSASKAVGANVLTF	TGCAGTGCTAGTAAGGCCGTGGGGGCCAACGTCCTGACTTTC
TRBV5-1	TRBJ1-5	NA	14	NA	CASSLAGGNQPQHF	TGCGCCAGCAGCTTGGCCGGGGGGAATCAGCCCCAGCATTTT
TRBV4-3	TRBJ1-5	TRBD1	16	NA	CASSQGVVTGGLAQHF	TGCGCCAGCAGCCAAGGAGTAGTGACAGGGGGTTTGGCCCAGCATTTT
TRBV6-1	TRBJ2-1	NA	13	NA	CASSDRTYNEQFF	TGTGCCAGCAGTGACAGGACCTACAATGAGCAGTTCTTC
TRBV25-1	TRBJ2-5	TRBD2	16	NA	CASSTSPAGGREAQYF	TGTGCCAGCAGCACATCCCCAGCGGGGGGCCGAGAGGCCCAGTACTTC
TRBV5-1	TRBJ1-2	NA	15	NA	CASSLVSPSGYGYTF	TGCGCCAGCAGCTTGGTGTCACCGTCTGGGTATGGCTACACCTTC
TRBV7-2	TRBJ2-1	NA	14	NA	CASSFFQGKNEQFF	TGTGCCAGCAGCTTCTTCCAGGGGAAGAATGAGCAGTTCTTC
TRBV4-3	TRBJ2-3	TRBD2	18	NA	CASSQDRPPSGGTDTQYF	TGCGCCAGCAGCCAAGATCGCCCTCCTAGCGGGGGCACAGATACGCAGTATTTT
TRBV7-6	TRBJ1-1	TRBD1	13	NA	CASSRTGFTEAFF	TGTGCCAGCAGCCGGACAGGGTTTACCGAAGCTTTCTTT